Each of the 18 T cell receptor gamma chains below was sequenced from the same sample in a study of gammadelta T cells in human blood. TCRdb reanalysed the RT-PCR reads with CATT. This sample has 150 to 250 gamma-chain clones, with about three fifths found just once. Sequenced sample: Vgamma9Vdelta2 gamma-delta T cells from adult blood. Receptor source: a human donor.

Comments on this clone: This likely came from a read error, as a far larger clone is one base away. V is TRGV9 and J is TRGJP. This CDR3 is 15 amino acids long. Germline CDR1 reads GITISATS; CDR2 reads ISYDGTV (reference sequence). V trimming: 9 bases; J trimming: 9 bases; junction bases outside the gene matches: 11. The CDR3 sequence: CALRAQALGKKIKVF. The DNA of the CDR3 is TGTGCCTTGCGGGCTCAGGCGTTGGGCAAAAAAATCAAGGTATTT.

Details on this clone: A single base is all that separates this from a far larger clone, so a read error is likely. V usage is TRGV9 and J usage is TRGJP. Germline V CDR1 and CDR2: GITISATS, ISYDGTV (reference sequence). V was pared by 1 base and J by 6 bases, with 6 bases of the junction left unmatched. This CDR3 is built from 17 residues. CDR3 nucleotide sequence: TGTGCCTTGTGGGAGGTTTGGGGAGAGTTGGGCAAAAAAATCAAGGTATTT. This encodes CALWEVWGELGKKIKVF.

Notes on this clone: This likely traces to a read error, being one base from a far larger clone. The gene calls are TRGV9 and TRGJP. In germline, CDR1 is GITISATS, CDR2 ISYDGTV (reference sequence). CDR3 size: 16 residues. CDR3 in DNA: TGTGCCTTGGGGGAGGTGGGAGAGTTGGGCAAAAAAATCAAGGTATTT. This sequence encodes CALGEVGELGKKIKVF.

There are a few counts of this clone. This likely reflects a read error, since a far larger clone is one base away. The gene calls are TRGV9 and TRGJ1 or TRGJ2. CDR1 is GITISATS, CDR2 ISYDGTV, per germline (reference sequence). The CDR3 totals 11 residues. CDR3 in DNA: TGTGCCTTGTGGGAGGGCAATAAGAACCTCTTT. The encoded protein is CALWEGNKNLF.

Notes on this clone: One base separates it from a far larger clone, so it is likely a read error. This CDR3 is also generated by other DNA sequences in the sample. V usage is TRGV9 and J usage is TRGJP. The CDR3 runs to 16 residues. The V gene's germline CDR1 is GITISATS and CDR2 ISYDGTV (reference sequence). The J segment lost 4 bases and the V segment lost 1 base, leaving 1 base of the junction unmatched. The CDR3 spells CALWEVQELGKKIKVF. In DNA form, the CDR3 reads TGTGCCTTGTGGGAGGTCCAAGAGTTGGGCAAAAAAATCAAGGTATTT.

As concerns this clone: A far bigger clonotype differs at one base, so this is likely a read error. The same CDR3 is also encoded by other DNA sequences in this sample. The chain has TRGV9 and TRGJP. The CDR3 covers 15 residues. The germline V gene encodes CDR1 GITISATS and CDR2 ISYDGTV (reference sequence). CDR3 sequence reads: CALWAQALGKKIKVF. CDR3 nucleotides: TGCGCCTTGTGGGCTCAGGCGTTGGGCAAAAAAATCAAGGTATTT.

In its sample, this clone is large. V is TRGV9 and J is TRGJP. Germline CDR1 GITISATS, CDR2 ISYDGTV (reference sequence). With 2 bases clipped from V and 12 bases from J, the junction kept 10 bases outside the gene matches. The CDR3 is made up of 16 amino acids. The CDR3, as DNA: TGTGCCTTGTGGGAGGACACCCAACAGGGCAAAAAAATCAAGGTATTT. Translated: CALWEDTQQGKKIKVF.

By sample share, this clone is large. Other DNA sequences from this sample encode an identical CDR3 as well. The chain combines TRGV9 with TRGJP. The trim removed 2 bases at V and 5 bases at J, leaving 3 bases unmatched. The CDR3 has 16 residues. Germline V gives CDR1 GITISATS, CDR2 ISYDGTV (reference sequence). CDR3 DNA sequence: TGTGCCTTGTGGGAGGCCGAAGAGTTGGGCAAAAAAATCAAGGTATTT. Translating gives CALWEAEELGKKIKVF.

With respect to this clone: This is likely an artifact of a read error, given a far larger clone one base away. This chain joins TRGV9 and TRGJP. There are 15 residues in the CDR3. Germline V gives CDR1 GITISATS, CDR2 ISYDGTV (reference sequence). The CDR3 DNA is TGTGCCTTGTGGGCTCAGGCGTTGCGCAAAAAAATCAAGGTATTT. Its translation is CALWAQALRKKIKVF.

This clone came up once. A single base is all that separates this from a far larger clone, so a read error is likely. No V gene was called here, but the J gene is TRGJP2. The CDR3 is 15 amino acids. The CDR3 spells CATHSRRRSDWIKTF. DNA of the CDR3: TGTGCCACCCATTCACGGAGGAGGAGTGATTGGATCAAGACGTTT.

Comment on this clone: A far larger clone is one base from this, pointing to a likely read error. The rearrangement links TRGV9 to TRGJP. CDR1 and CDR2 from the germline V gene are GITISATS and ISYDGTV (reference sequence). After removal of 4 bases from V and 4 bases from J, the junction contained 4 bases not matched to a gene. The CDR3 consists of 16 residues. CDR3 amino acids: CALWDDQELGKKIKVF. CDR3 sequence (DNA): TGTGCCTTGTGGGATGACCAAGAGTTGGGCAAAAAAATCAAGGTATTT.

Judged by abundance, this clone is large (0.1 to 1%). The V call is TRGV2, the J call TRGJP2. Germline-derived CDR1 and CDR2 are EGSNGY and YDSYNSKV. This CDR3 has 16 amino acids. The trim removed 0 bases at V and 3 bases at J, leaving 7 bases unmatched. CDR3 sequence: CATWDGPGGSDWIKTF. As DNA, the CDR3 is TGTGCCACCTGGGACGGGCCTGGGGGTAGTGATTGGATCAAGACGTTT.

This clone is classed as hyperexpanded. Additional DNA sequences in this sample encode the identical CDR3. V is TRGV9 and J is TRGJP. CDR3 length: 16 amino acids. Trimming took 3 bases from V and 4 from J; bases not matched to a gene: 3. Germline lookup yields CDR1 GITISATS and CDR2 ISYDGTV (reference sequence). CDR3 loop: CALWETQELGKKIKVF. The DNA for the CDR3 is TGTGCCTTGTGGGAGACCCAAGAGTTGGGCAAAAAAATCAAGGTATTT.

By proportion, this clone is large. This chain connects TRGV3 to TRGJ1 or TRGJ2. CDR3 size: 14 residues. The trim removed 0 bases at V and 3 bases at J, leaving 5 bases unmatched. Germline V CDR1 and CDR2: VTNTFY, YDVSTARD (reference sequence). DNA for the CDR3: TGTGCCACCTGGGACAGGACCCTTTATTATAAGAAACTCTTT. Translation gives CATWDRTLYYKKLF.

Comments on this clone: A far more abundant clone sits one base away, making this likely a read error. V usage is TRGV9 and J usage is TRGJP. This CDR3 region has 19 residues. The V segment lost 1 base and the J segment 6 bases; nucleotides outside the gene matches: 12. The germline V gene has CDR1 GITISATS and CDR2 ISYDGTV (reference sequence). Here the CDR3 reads CALWEVIAGPELGKKIKVF. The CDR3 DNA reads TGTGCCTTGTGGGAGGTAATCGCGGGCCCAGAGTTGGGCAAAAAAATCAAGGTATTT.

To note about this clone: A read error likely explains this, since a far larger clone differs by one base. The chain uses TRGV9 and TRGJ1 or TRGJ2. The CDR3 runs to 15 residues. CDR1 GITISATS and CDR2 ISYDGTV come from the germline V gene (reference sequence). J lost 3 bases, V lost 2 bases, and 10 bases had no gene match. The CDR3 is CALWEALNFYYKKLF. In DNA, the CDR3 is TGTGCCTTGTGGGAGGCGCTAAATTTTTATTATAAGAAACTCTTT.

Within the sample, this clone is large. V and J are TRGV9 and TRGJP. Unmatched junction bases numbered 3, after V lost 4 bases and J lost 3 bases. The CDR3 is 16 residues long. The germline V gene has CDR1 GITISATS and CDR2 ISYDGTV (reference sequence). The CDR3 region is CALWDLQELGKKIKVF. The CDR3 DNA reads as TGTGCCTTGTGGGACTTGCAAGAGTTGGGCAAAAAAATCAAGGTATTT.

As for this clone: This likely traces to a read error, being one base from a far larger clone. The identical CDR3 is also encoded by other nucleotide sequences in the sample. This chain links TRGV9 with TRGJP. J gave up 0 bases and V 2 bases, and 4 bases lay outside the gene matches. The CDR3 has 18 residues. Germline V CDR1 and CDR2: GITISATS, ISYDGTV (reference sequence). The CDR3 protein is CALWEALGQELGKKIKVF. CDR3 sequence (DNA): TGTGCCTTGTGGGAGGCCCTTGGGCAAGAGTTGGGCAAAAAAATCAAGGTATTT.